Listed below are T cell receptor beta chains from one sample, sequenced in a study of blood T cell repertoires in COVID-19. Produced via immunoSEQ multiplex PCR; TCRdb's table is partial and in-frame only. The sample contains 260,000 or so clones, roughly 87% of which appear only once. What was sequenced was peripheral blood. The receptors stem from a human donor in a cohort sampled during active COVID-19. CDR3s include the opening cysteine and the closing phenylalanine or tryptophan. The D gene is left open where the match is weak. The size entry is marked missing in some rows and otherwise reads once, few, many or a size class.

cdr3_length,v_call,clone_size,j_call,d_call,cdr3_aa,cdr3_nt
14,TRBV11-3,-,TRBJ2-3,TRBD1,CASSSGTGPDTQYF,TGTGCCAGCAGCTCCGGGACAGGGCCAGATACGCAGTATTTT
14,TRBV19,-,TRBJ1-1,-,CASSMGHLNTEAFF,TGTGCCAGTAGTATGGGACACCTGAACACTGAAGCTTTCTTT
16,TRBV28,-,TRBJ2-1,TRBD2,CASSFFRGGRYNEQFF,TGTGCCAGCAGTTTCTTTAGGGGAGGGAGGTACAATGAGCAGTTCTTC
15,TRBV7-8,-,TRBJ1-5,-,CASSVGRGRYQPQHF,TGTGCCAGCAGCGTGGGACGGGGGAGGTATCAGCCCCAGCATTTT
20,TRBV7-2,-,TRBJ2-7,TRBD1,CASSLAPGYLDRAAAGEQYF,TGTGCCAGCAGCTTAGCCCCTGGGTACCTCGACAGGGCGGCCGCCGGCGAGCAGTACTTC
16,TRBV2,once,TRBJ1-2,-,CAGHSISGPPPYGYTF,TGTGCCGGACACTCGATCTCAGGGCCCCCTCCCTATGGCTACACCTTC
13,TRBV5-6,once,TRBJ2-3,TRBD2,CASSFWEGETQYF,TGTGCCAGCAGCTTTTGGGAGGGAGAAACGCAGTATTTT
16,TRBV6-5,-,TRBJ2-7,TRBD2,CASSYDASGDTYEQYF,TGTGCCAGCAGTTACGATGCCAGCGGGGATACCTACGAGCAGTACTTC
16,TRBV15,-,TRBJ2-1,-,CATSRDSTRAGNEQFF,TGTGCCACCAGCAGAGATTCGACCAGGGCGGGGAATGAGCAGTTCTTC
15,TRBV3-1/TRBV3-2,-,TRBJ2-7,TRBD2,CASSQDASGAYEQYF,TGTGCCAGCAGCCAAGATGCTAGCGGGGCCTACGAGCAGTACTTC
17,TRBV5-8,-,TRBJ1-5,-,CASSPWQGRGGNQPQHF,TGTGCCAGCAGCCCCTGGCAGGGCCGAGGAGGCAATCAGCCCCAGCATTTT
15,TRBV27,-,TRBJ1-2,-,CASGTPDTYSTGYTF,TGTGCCAGCGGAACACCCGACACCTACTCCACTGGCTACACCTTC
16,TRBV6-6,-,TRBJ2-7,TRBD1,CASSYSRTGISYEQYF,TGTGCCAGCAGTTACTCCCGGACAGGGATCTCCTACGAGCAGTACTTC
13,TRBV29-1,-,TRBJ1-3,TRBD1,CSVRTQGGDTIYF,TGCAGCGTCCGGACACAGGGGGGAGACACCATATATTTT
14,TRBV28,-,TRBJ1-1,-,CASSFREVNTEAFF,TGTGCCAGCAGTTTCAGAGAGGTGAACACTGAAGCTTTCTTT
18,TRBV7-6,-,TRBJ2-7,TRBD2,CASSPLGLAGGPRNEQYF,TGTGCCAGCAGCCCCCTCGGACTAGCGGGAGGGCCGAGGAACGAGCAGTACTTC
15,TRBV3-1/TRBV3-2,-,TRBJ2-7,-,CASSHLQGGLYEQYF,TGTGCCAGCAGCCATTTACAGGGAGGGCTCTACGAGCAGTACTTC
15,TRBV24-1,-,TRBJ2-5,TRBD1,CATSEPGTDQETQYF,TGTGCCACCAGTGAACCCGGGACAGACCAAGAGACCCAGTACTTC
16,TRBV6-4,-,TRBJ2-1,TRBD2,CASSDSSGGLRNEQFF,TGTGCCAGCAGTGACTCTAGCGGGGGACTCCGCAATGAGCAGTTCTTC
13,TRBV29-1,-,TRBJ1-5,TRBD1,CSVRDRESQPQHF,TGCAGCGTGAGGGACAGGGAAAGCCAGCCCCAGCATTTT
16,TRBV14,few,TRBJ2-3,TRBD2,CASSQPAGLAGSTQYF,TGTGCCAGCAGCCAACCGGCAGGACTAGCGGGAAGTACGCAGTATTTT
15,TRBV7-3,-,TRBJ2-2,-,CASSSGGSDTGELFF,TGTGCCAGCAGCTCAGGGGGGAGCGACACCGGGGAGCTGTTTTTT
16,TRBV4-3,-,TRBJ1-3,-,CASSQRNPPEGNTIYF,TGCGCCAGCAGCCAACGCAATCCCCCCGAGGGAAACACCATATATTTT
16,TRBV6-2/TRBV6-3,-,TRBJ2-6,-,CASSSQELSGANVLTF,TGTGCCAGCAGTTCACAGGAATTATCTGGGGCCAACGTCCTGACTTTC
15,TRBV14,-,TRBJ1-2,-,CASSQESGRVYGYTF,TGTGCCAGCAGCCAAGAGTCAGGGCGCGTCTATGGCTACACCTTC
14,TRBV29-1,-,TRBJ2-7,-,CSVGAGGLLYEQYF,TGCAGCGTTGGAGCCGGAGGCCTACTTTACGAGCAGTACTTC
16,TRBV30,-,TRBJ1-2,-,CAWSKHRSRANYGYTF,TGTGCCTGGAGTAAACACAGGTCCCGTGCTAACTATGGCTACACCTTC